A single sample gave rise to the 18 T cell receptor beta chains below, sequenced in a study of CD8 T cells in Susac syndrome. Random hexamers were used to reverse transcribe about 0.45 to 1 ug of RNA. TCRdb re-called the immunoSEQ multiplex PCR reads with MiXCR, one entry per CDR3 protein. The profile shows roughly 110,000 distinct CDR3 sequences, about nine tenths of them singletons. Sequencing was done on a sample of CD8+ T cells from PBMCs. Receptors originate from a human donor in good health.

This chain joins TRBV12-3 or TRBV12-4 and TRBJ2-1, with 9 bases identical to TRBD1. The CDR3 runs 15 residues. Germline trimming cut 5 bases from V and 0 bases from J; bases unmatched to any gene: 2. This CDR3 reads CASSPQGASYNEQFF. Here the CDR3 DNA reads TGTGCCAGCAGTCCACAGGGGGCCTCCTACAATGAGCAGTTCTTC.

The genes are TRBV6-2 or TRBV6-3 and TRBJ1-1; D remains unclear. Per the germline V gene, CDR1 is MNHEY and CDR2 is SVGEGT. Between the trimmed V and J ends, which lost 4 bases and 1 base, there was a span of 10 bases. The CDR3 covers 14 residues. The CDR3 spells CASSFQDTNTEAFF. CDR3 coding DNA: TGTGCCAGCAGTTTTCAAGACACGAACACTGAAGCTTTCTTT.

The chain recombines TRBV20-1 with TRBJ2-7; no clear D gene. CDR1 is DFQATT and CDR2 is SNEGSKA in the germline V gene (reference sequence). The CDR3 has 12 amino acids. Deletions cut 0 bases from V and 13 bases from J, with 16 bases between. This CDR3 is CSARDEAQRVYF. The CDR3 DNA is TGCAGTGCTAGAGATGAGGCTCAACGGGTATACTTC.

The genes are TRBV18 and TRBJ1-2; D ambiguous. This CDR3 has 13 residues. The germline gives CDR1 KGHSH, CDR2 LQKENI. Trimming shortened V by 0 bases and J by 6 bases, and 8 bases separated the two germline ends. CDR3 amino acids: CASSPPGGNGYTF. CDR3 sequence (DNA): TGTGCCAGCTCACCACCCGGCGGAAATGGCTACACCTTC.

V and J are TRBV3-1 and TRBJ2-7; D ambiguous. The germline V and J ends were trimmed by 2 bases and 6 bases, with 8 bases remaining between them. CDR3 length: 12 amino acids. Germline CDR1 LGHDT, CDR2 YNNKEL (reference sequence). The CDR3 nucleotides read TGTGCCAGCAGCCAACGACCCCTCGAGCAGTACTTC. Translating it yields CASSQRPLEQYF.

This chain uses TRBV12-3 or TRBV12-4 with TRBJ2-5; 13 positions match TRBD2. CDR3 length: 16 residues. J gave up 5 bases and V 6 bases, and 9 bases lay outside the gene matches. CDR3 residues: CASRLTSGGGSETQYF. The CDR3 DNA follows: TGTGCCAGCAGACTCACTAGCGGGGGGGGATCGGAGACCCAGTACTTC.

This chain links TRBV29-1 with TRBJ2-7; D unresolved. Trimming stripped 4 bases from V and 2 bases from J, with 12 bases between. This CDR3 is built from 13 residues. CDR1 and CDR2 (germline): SQVTM, ANQGSEA. The chain's CDR3 is CSVAEVTTYEQYF. As DNA, the CDR3 is TGCAGCGTTGCGGAAGTCACCACCTACGAGCAGTACTTC.

The chain carries TRBV5-4 and TRBJ1-1, with D possibly matching TRBD1 (6 bases). Per germline, CDR1 SGHNT and CDR2 YYREEE (reference sequence). CDR3 length: 15 residues. Trimming left V 4 bases short and J 1 base short, with 14 bases between. The CDR3 DNA reads TGTGCCAGCAGCCAGCGACAGACAGGGAACACTGAAGCTTTCTTT. Amino acid sequence: CASSQRQTGNTEAFF.

The chain has TRBV28 and TRBJ1-1; D gene unclear. Per the germline V gene, CDR1 is MDHEN and CDR2 is SYDVKM. This CDR3 comprises 13 residues. Trimming cost V 7 bases and J 1 base, with 10 bases left between them. In DNA form, the CDR3 reads TGTGCCAGCACCCGACCAAAGAACACTGAAGCTTTCTTT. Residues: CASTRPKNTEAFF.

The chain combines TRBV20-1 with TRBJ2-5; 8 positions agree with TRBD2. This CDR3 has 13 residues. Germline V gene lookup returns CDR1 DFQATT and CDR2 SNEGSKA (reference sequence). Unmatched junction bases numbered 6, after V lost 7 bases and J lost 2 bases. Written as DNA, the CDR3 is TGCAGTGAGGCGGGGGGAATACAAGAGACCCAGTACTTC. This sequence encodes CSEAGGIQETQYF.

The chain recombines TRBV10-3 with TRBJ2-5; D could derive from TRBD1 or TRBD2 (7 bases each). V was cut by 2 bases and J by 5 bases, with 15 bases left in between. CDR1 is ENHRY and CDR2 is SYGVKD in the germline V gene. This CDR3 spans 15 amino acids. The CDR3 is CAISEGTAGKETQYF. In DNA form, the CDR3 reads TGTGCCATCAGTGAGGGGACAGCGGGGAAGGAGACCCAGTACTTC.

The chain combines TRBV21-1 with TRBJ2-4; TRBD1 was called by the table and not checked on the DNA. TRBV21-1 is a pseudogene segment. CDR3 length: 13 residues. The CDR3 nucleotides are TGTGCCAGCAGTTCTGGGACAAAGGACATTCAGTACTTC. Translated: CASSSGTKDIQYF.

This CDR3 reads CASSPGLMGTEAFF. CDR3 nucleotide sequence: TGTGCCAGCTCACCTGGGCTTATGGGCACTGAAGCTTTCTTT. The rearrangement links TRBV18 to TRBJ1-1; no definite D call. The germline V and J ends were trimmed by 3 bases and 4 bases, with 12 bases remaining between them. CDR3 length: 14 amino acids. Looked up from germline, CDR1 is KGHSH and CDR2 is LQKENI. Complete variable domain (other parts from reference TRBV18 and TRBJ1-1): NAGVMQNPRHLVRRRGQEARLRCSPMKGHSHVYWYRQLPEEGLKFMVYLQKENIIDESGMPKERFSAEFPKEGPSILRIQQVVRGDSAAYFCASSPGLMGTEAFFGQGTRLTVV.

The V gene is TRBV27, the J gene TRBJ1-4; 7 nucleotides agree with TRBD1. Germline lookup yields CDR1 MNHEY and CDR2 SMNVEV (reference sequence). V lost 6 bases, J lost 8 bases, and 12 bases stayed unmatched. This CDR3 has 15 residues. CDR3 bases: TGTGCCAGCAGCTACCTGACAGGGCGTTGGGAAAAACTGTTTTTT. As protein: CASSYLTGRWEKLFF.

The chain carries TRBV3-1 and TRBJ1-2; 8 bases are a match to TRBD1. CDR1 and CDR2 from the germline V gene are LGHDT and YNNKEL (reference sequence). The CDR3 runs to 15 residues. J lost 5 bases, V lost 4 bases, and 9 bases had no gene match. CDR3 sequence reads: CASSPAGQGVYGYTF. DNA of the CDR3: TGTGCCAGCAGCCCCGCCGGACAGGGTGTATATGGCTACACCTTC.

The rearrangement joins TRBV7-3 to TRBJ1-1, with D tentatively TRBD1 (5 bases). The V gene's germline CDR1 is SGHTA and CDR2 FQGTGA. V lost 1 base to trimming and J lost 5 bases, with 11 bases between them. The CDR3 length is 14 residues. The CDR3 nucleotides are TGTGCCAGCAGCTTAAGTGGGGGTGGGACTGAAGCTTTCTTT. Translated, it gives CASSLSGGGTEAFF.

This chain connects TRBV7-8 to TRBJ2-6; no clear D gene. The CDR3 sequence is 16 residues long. Germline V gene lookup returns CDR1 SGHVS and CDR2 FQNEAQ. Trimming shortened V by 4 bases and J by 0 bases, and 10 bases separated the two germline ends. CDR3 sequence: CASSSVRLSGANVLTF. The CDR3 nucleotides read TGTGCCAGCAGCTCCGTACGTCTCTCTGGGGCCAACGTCCTGACTTTC.

The rearrangement links TRBV9 to TRBJ1-3, with unresolved D. V lost 0 bases and J lost 14, with 15 bases in between. Germline loops: CDR1 SGDLS, CDR2 YYNGEE. This CDR3 contains 13 residues. CDR3 nucleotides: TGTGCCAGCAGCGTAGGAGGGTCGGAAGCCCTATATTTT. Translating it yields CASSVGGSEALYF.